This TCR beta chain was captured in a study of siplizumab effects on memory and regulatory T cells. Germline V gene sequence: CDR1 SGDLS, CDR2 YYNGEE. V was clipped by 7 bases and J by 8 bases, with 11 bases between them. The CDR3 contains 11 residues. Using immunoSEQ multiplex PCR, the repertoire was profiled, and TCRdb retains in-frame clones only, with some absent. The sample yields some 100,000 clones, 80% to 95% seen once. Remarks on this clone: Its antigen is not known.

Study results and limitations: The suppressive capacity of proliferating Tregs from siplizumab cultures remained unconfirmed. Siplizumab gave mappable alloreactive CD4+ clones an average Treg-derived fraction of around 70%, against around 25% in controls. Significant reduction of alloreactive sequences traceable to unstimulated CD4+ memory cells was observed with siplizumab. The naive T cell population seemed more diverse than memory cells and seemed a major contributor to the alloresponse.

Sample: CD8+ T cells sorted from blood. This sequence originates from a human donor in good health. The chain joins TRBV9 to TRBJ2-3; D possibly uses TRBD1 or TRBD2 (5 bases each). The CDR3 DNA is TGTGCCAGCCAAGGTGGGGGTACGCAGTATTTT. Its translation: CASQGGGTQYF. Supplemented by reference TRBV9 and TRBJ2-3, the full variable domain reads DSGVTQTPKHLITATGQRVTLRCSPRSGDLSVYWYQQSLDQGLQFLIQYYNGEERAKGNILERFSAQQFPDLHSELNLSSLELGDSALYFCASQGGGTQYFGPGTRLTVL.